There are a few counts of the clone carrying this T cell receptor (beta chain). The sample is drawn from a study of T-cell memory formation after mild COVID-19. TCRdb analysed the 5' RACE reads with MiXCR anew, one entry per CDR3 protein. The sample records approximately 500,000 distinct CDR3 sequences, 25% being singletons. This TCR came from an adult woman who had mild COVID-19 (a few samples of this study predate the infection). Cell type and time point are not known. Source material: PBMCs or a T cell subset sorted from them (not recorded which).

This CDR3 reads CASSRNGQGYYNEQFF. In DNA form, the CDR3 reads TGTGCCAGCAGCCGCAACGGACAGGGGTACTACAATGAGCAGTTCTTC. The chain is built from TRBV7-2 and TRBJ2-1; 9 bases line up with TRBD1. The CDR3 is made up of 16 amino acids. The J segment lost 3 bases and the V segment lost 5 bases, leaving 8 bases of the junction unmatched. CDR1 SGHTA and CDR2 FQGNSA come from the germline V gene.